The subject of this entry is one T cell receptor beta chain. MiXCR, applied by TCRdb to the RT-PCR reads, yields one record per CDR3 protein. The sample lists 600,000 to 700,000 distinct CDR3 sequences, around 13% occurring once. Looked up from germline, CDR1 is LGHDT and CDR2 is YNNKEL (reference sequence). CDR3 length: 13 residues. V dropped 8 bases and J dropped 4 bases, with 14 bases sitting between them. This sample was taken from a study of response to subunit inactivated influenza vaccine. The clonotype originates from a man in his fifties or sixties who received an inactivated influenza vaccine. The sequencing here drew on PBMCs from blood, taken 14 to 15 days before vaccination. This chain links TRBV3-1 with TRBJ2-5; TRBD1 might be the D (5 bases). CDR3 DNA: TGTGCCAGCCATTTTGGGCAGGGAGAGACCCAGTACTTC. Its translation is CASHFGQGETQYF.